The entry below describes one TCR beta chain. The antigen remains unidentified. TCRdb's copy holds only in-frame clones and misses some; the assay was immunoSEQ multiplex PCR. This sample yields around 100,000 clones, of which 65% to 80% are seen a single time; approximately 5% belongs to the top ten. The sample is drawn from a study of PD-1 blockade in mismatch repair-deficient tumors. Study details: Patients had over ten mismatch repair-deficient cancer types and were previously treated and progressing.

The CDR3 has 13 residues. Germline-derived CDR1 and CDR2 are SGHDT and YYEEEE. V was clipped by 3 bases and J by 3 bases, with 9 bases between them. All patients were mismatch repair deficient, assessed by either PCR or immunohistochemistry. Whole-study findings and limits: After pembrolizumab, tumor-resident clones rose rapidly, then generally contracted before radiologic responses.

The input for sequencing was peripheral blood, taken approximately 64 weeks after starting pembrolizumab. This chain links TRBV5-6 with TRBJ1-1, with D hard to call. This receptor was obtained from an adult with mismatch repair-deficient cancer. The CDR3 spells CASSSVGYTEAFF. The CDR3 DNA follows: TGTGCCAGCAGCTCCGTCGGGTACACTGAAGCTTTCTTT.